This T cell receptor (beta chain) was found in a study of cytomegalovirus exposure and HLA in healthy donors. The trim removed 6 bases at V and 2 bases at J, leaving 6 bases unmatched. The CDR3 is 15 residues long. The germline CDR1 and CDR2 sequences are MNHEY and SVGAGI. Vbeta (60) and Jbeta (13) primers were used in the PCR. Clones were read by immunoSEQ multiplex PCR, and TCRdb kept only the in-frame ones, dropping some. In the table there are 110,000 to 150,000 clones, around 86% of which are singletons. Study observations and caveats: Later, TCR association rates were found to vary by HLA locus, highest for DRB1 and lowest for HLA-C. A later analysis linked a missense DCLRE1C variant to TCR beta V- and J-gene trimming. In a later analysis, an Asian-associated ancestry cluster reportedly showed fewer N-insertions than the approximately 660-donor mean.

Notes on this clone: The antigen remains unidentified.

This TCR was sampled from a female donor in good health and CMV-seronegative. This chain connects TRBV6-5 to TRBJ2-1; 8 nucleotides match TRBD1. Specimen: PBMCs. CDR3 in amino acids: CASSQGQGPYNEQFF. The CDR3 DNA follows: TGTGCCAGCAGCCAAGGACAGGGACCCTACAATGAGCAGTTCTTC.